The present TCR beta chain was sequenced within a study of T-cell memory formation after mild COVID-19. Sample barcodes and UMIs were carried by the TCR alpha and TCR beta cDNA libraries that 5'RACE generated with constant-segment primers. TCRdb re-called the 5' RACE reads with MiXCR, one entry per CDR3 protein. This sample yields over 400,000 distinct CDR3 sequences, of which 20% to 30% are seen a single time; approximately 14% belongs to the top ten. Concerning this clonotype itself: The antigen is unknown.

This CDR3 is 14 amino acids long. J was trimmed by 10 bases and V by 7 bases; bases with no gene match: 9. Whole-study findings and limits: Pre-infection memory harbored some responding clones, suggesting cross-reactive memory joined. From day 15 to 85, contracting clones were balanced between CD4 and CD8, whereas later expanders leaned toward CD4+.

This clonotype was obtained from an adult woman who had mild COVID-19 (a few samples of this study predate the infection). Cell type and time point are not known. Sequencing was performed on PBMCs or a T cell subset sorted from them (not recorded which). The V call is TRBV12-3 or TRBV12-4, the J call TRBJ1-6, with 8 bases aligning to TRBD1. The CDR3 protein is CASKTGEPTSPLHF. CDR3 DNA sequence: TGTGCCAGCAAGACAGGGGAACCTACCTCACCCCTCCACTTT.